This TCR beta chain was sequenced in a study of regulatory T cells in long-lasting Graves disease. General study results and limits: New patients shared fewer public clonotypes (over 900) than persistent patients did (roughly 2,600). TRBV28, TRBJ1-2 and TRBJ2-5 emerged as the favored segments in persistent disease.

Building the TCR beta libraries relied on iRepertoire HTBI primers, and CDR3 regions underwent Arm-PCR. TCRdb analysed the multiplex PCR reads with MiXCR anew, one entry per CDR3 protein. The sample lists over 450,000 distinct CDR3 sequences, 20% to 25% occurring once. This clonotype appeared many times. Antigen specificity is unknown. In germline, CDR1 is SNHLY, CDR2 FYNNEI. CDR3 size: 14 residues. Germline trimming cut 6 bases from V and 8 bases from J; bases unmatched to any gene: 12. Time point denoted: persistent/refractory GD, antithyroid drugs over 5 years with positive TRAb. PBMCs provided the RNA from which the TCR library was made.

This chain connects TRBV2 to TRBJ1-2; 7 bases line up with TRBD1. The sample was peripheral blood mononuclear cells (PBMCs), taken when the disease was refractory, from a patient treated with antithyroid drugs. This clonotype was sampled from a female donor with Graves disease. CDR3 coding DNA: TGTGCCAGCAGCCGTGGTCAGGGGGAGCGAGGCTACACCTTC. It specifies CASSRGQGERGYTF.